Listed below are T cell receptor beta chains from one sample, sequenced in a study of T cells in Graves' hyperthyroidism and ophthalmopathy. TCRdb re-called the multiplex PCR reads with MiXCR, one entry per CDR3 protein. The sample contains 600,000 or so distinct CDR3 sequences, 13% to 15% of which appear only once. Sequences were obtained from blood. These receptors all come from a woman aged 45 to 65 with Graves' ophthalmopathy. CDR3s include the opening cysteine and the closing phenylalanine or tryptophan. A D gene is named only where the DNA matches it firmly. For some rows the clone size is stated as once, few or many, or as a class when expanded; others skip it.

D gene: .; V gene: TRBV10-3; J gene: TRBJ1-2; clone size: .; CDR3 DNA: TGTGCCATCAGTGAGGCGGGTGGTCAATTCGGCTACACCTTC; CDR3 protein: CAISEAGGQFGYTF
D gene: TRBD1; V gene: TRBV10-2; J gene: TRBJ2-5; clone size: few; CDR3 DNA: TGCGCCAGCAGTGATTGGACAGGGGATTGGGAGACCCAGTACTTC; CDR3 protein: CASSDWTGDWETQYF
D gene: .; V gene: TRBV10-3; J gene: TRBJ1-1; clone size: .; CDR3 DNA: TGTGCCTCCGTTGTACAGGGAAACACTGAAGCTTTCTTT; CDR3 protein: CASVVQGNTEAFF
D gene: .; V gene: TRBV6-5; J gene: TRBJ2-7; clone size: many; CDR3 DNA: TGTGCCAGCAGTTACTCAGAACAGGCCTACGAGCAGTACTTC; CDR3 protein: CASSYSEQAYEQYF
D gene: .; V gene: TRBV7-8; J gene: TRBJ2-6; clone size: few; CDR3 DNA: TGTGCCAGCAGCTTAGATTATCGACCGCGCTCTGGGGCCAACGTCCTGACTTTC; CDR3 protein: CASSLDYRPRSGANVLTF
D gene: TRBD2; V gene: TRBV2; J gene: TRBJ2-1; clone size: many; CDR3 DNA: TGTGCCAGCAGTGAAGAACTAGCGGGGGGCAATGAGCAGTTCTTC; CDR3 protein: CASSEELAGGNEQFF
D gene: .; V gene: TRBV28; J gene: TRBJ2-7; clone size: .; CDR3 DNA: TGTGCCAGCAACCTTCGGCAGACTTCCTACGAGCAGTACTTC; CDR3 protein: CASNLRQTSYEQYF
D gene: .; V gene: TRBV7-9; J gene: TRBJ1-2; clone size: many; CDR3 DNA: TGTGCCAGCAGCTTAGCGCAGGTCGGCTATGGCTACACCTTC; CDR3 protein: CASSLAQVGYGYTF
D gene: TRBD1; V gene: TRBV10-3; J gene: TRBJ2-2; clone size: .; CDR3 DNA: TGTGCCACCCTTAGACAGGGGGCGGTTTCCGGGGAGCTGTTTTTT; CDR3 protein: CATLRQGAVSGELFF
D gene: .; V gene: TRBV11-1; J gene: TRBJ2-4; clone size: many; CDR3 DNA: TGTGCCAGCAGCTTAGAGATCAAAAACATTCAGTACTTC; CDR3 protein: CASSLEIKNIQYF
D gene: .; V gene: TRBV6-1; J gene: TRBJ1-5; clone size: many; CDR3 DNA: TGTGCCAGCAGTGAAATCTGGACCAATCAGCCCCAGCATTTT; CDR3 protein: CASSEIWTNQPQHF
D gene: .; V gene: TRBV28; J gene: TRBJ1-1; clone size: many; CDR3 DNA: TGTGCCAGCAGGAGGAGGATGAGGAACACTGAAGCTTTCTTT; CDR3 protein: CASRRRMRNTEAFF
D gene: TRBD2; V gene: TRBV2; J gene: TRBJ2-3; clone size: many; CDR3 DNA: TGTGCCAGCAGGGAGACTAGCGGGAGATTAGATACGCAGTATTTT; CDR3 protein: CASRETSGRLDTQYF
D gene: .; V gene: TRBV9; J gene: TRBJ2-1; clone size: .; CDR3 DNA: TGTGCCAGCGACATAGGCCCCCCCGCCTACAATGAGCAGTTCTTC; CDR3 protein: CASDIGPPAYNEQFF
D gene: .; V gene: TRBV30; J gene: TRBJ1-5; clone size: few; CDR3 DNA: TGTGCCTGGAGAAGTAAGGGCCCAAGCAATCAGCCCCAGCATTTT; CDR3 protein: CAWRSKGPSNQPQHF
D gene: TRBD1; V gene: TRBV7-2; J gene: TRBJ1-1; clone size: few; CDR3 DNA: TGTGCCAGCGGCCGGGACAGGGTTATGAACACTGAAGCTTTCTTT; CDR3 protein: CASGRDRVMNTEAFF
D gene: .; V gene: TRBV28; J gene: TRBJ2-7; clone size: many; CDR3 DNA: TGTGCCAGCCGGGCGGGTCTCACCTACGAGCAGTACTTC; CDR3 protein: CASRAGLTYEQYF
D gene: .; V gene: TRBV7-2; J gene: TRBJ1-3; clone size: .; CDR3 DNA: TGTGCCAGCAGCTTAGCGGGGACGGCCAGAAACACCATATATTTT; CDR3 protein: CASSLAGTARNTIYF
D gene: TRBD2; V gene: TRBV20-1; J gene: TRBJ2-1; clone size: many; CDR3 DNA: TGCAGTGCTAGAGATCCGACTAGCGGGAGGGCCTACAATGAGCAGTTCTTC; CDR3 protein: CSARDPTSGRAYNEQFF
D gene: TRBD1; V gene: TRBV5-1; J gene: TRBJ1-1; clone size: few; CDR3 DNA: TGCGCCAGCAGCCCATTCGGGACAGGTTCAACTGAAGCTTTCTTT; CDR3 protein: CASSPFGTGSTEAFF
D gene: TRBD2; V gene: TRBV13; J gene: TRBJ2-5; clone size: many; CDR3 DNA: TGTGCCAGCAGCTTAATAGCGGGAGGGGAGGAGACCCAGTACTTC; CDR3 protein: CASSLIAGGEETQYF
D gene: .; V gene: TRBV28; J gene: TRBJ1-2; clone size: many; CDR3 DNA: TGTGCCAGCAGTTTAGCGGAGCGTGGCTACACCTTC; CDR3 protein: CASSLAERGYTF
D gene: TRBD2; V gene: TRBV9; J gene: TRBJ2-7; clone size: .; CDR3 DNA: TGTGCCAGCAGTCCCTTACGGGAGGCCCACGAGCAGTACTTC; CDR3 protein: CASSPLREAHEQYF